The T cell receptor beta chain described here comes from a study of blood T cell repertoires in COVID-19 (dated by TCRdb to 2018 to 2020). With regard to the full study: The collaborator samples originated in the United States, Italy and Spain and spanned the acute and convalescent phases of COVID-19. The prospective study material was composed of cDNA or gDNA derived from T cells, B-cell-depleted T cells, or PBMCs. The dataset comprised deeply sampled blood TCRbeta repertoires from subjects exposed to, actively infected with, or recovered from COVID-19. The repertoires were released in a freely available public database meant as a resource for research on the immune response to SARS-CoV-2. The samples were drawn from two sources: the first 160 participants of the ongoing ImmuneRACE study, and 1,200 or so subjects contributed by 6 global collaborators. Sample metadata almost always included a de-identified subject ID, COVID-19 status, age in years and sex. Where HLA class I and class II types were available, the types were taken from metadata supplied by the sample provider, not from assay-based typing.

TCRbeta CDR3 regions were amplified from genomic DNA by means of the immunoSEQ Assay, a bias-controlled multiplex PCR. Regarding the original processing steps: The number of nucleated cells in each sample was estimated from the amplification of reference gene primers within the assay. To quantify the absolute abundance of each unique TCRbeta CDR3 rearrangement, sequence reads were collapsed and filtered. For each sample, productive Simpson clonality was calculated as the square root of Simpson's diversity index over productive rearrangements. TCRdb's version of the immuneACCESS table is confined to in-frame rearrangements and falls short of the full clone set. An unresolved V gene accounts for under half of the shortfall where checked; the remainder is of unknown origin. The DNA was the basis for D and trimming; V, J and clone size are from that table. In all, the sample holds roughly 160,000 clones, and 85% of those were seen once. The ten largest make up approximately 8% of the sample.

Beyond this particular receptor, the publication reports: The quantity of clinical and demographic metadata differed by source and by participant and was supplied without curation.

This clone is classified as medium-sized (0.01 to 0.1%). Its specific antigen is unknown. One base away there is no much larger clone; base qualities are not given. One collaborating source in Seattle enrolled patients while the patients were actively infected and followed the patients over time throughout the course of disease. The collaborating institutions used their own protocols to collect whole blood in K2EDTA tubes. For TCRbeta analysis, collaborator samples were shipped as frozen whole blood, as isolated PBMCs, or as DNA extracted from either sample type. From the cysteine through the phenylalanine, the CDR3 covers 16 amino acids. Only the CDR3 DNA stays, 48 bases, in frame from base 1. From a lookup of the germline V gene (reference sequence), CDR1 and CDR2 are WNHNN and SYGVQD. V has 0 bases trimmed and J has 2 bases trimmed; junction bases matching no gene number 5.

This chain joins TRBV10-1 to TRBJ1-1, and 8 bases in between align with TRBD1. Sequencing used peripheral blood. The receptor was isolated from a woman older than 75 with COVID-19, enrolled during active disease. The DNA reads TGCGCCAGCAGTGAGTCGCAGGGGGCGGTTAACACTGAAGCTTTCTTT. Its protein product is CASSESQGAVNTEAFF.